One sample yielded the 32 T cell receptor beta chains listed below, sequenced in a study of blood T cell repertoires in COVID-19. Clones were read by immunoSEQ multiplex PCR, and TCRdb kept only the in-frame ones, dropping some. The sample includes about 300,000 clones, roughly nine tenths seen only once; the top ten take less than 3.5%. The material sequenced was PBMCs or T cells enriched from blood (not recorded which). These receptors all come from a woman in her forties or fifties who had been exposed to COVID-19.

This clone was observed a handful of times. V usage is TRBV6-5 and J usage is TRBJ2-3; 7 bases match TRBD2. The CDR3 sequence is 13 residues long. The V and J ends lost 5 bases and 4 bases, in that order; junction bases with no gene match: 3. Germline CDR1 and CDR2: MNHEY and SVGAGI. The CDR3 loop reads CASSNRGADTQYF. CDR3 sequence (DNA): TGTGCCAGCAGTAACCGGGGGGCAGATACGCAGTATTTT.

CDR3 in DNA: TGTGCCAGCAGCCTAGGACAGGGCCGCAATCAGCCCCAGCATTTT. It specifies CASSLGQGRNQPQHF. V usage is TRBV3-1 (or the pseudogene TRBV3-2) and J usage is TRBJ1-5; 8 bases fit TRBD1. The CDR3 totals 15 residues. The J segment lost 2 bases and the V segment lost 4 bases, leaving 4 bases of the junction unmatched. Germline V gene data show CDR1 as LGHDT and CDR2 as YNNKEL (reference sequence).

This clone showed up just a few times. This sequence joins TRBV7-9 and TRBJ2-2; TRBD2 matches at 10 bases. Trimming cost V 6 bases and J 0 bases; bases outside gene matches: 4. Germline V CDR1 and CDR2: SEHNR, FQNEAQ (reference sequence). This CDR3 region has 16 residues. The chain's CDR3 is CASRVSGGPNTGELFF. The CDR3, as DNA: TGTGCCAGCAGGGTTAGCGGGGGGCCGAACACCGGGGAGCTGTTTTTT.

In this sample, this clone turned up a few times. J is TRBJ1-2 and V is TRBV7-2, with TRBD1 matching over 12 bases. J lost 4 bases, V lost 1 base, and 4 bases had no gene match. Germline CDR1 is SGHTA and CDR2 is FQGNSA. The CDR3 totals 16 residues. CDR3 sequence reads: CASSLGDRGRGYGYTF. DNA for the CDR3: TGTGCCAGCAGCTTAGGGGACAGGGGGCGGGGCTATGGCTACACCTTC.

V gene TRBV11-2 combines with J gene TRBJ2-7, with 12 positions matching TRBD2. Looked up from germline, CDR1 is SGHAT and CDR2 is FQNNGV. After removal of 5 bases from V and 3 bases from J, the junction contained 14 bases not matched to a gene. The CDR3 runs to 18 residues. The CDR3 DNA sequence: TGTGCCAGCAGCCAGCCCACCGAACTAGCGGGGGGCCTCTACGAGCAGTACTTC. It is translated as CASSQPTELAGGLYEQYF. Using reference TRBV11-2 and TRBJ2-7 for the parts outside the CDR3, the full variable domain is EAGVAQSPRYKIIEKRQSVAFWCNPISGHATLYWYQQILGQGPKLLIQFQNNGVVDDSQLPKDRFSAERLKGVDSTLKIQPAKLEDSAVYLCASSQPTELAGGLYEQYFGPGTRLTVT.

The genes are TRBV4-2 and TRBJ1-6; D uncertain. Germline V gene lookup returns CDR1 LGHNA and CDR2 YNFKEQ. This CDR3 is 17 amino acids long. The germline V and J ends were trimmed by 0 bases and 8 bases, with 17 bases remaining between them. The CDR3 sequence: CASSQDRRVRSDSPLHF. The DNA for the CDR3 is TGTGCCAGCAGCCAAGATCGACGGGTACGAAGCGATTCACCCCTCCACTTT.

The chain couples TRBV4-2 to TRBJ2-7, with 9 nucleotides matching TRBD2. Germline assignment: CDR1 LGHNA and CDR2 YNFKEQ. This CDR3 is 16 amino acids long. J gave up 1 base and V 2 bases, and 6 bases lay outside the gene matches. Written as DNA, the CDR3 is TGTGCCAGCAGCCAAACAGCGGGGGGCCCTTCCTACGAGCAGTACTTC. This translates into CASSQTAGGPSYEQYF.

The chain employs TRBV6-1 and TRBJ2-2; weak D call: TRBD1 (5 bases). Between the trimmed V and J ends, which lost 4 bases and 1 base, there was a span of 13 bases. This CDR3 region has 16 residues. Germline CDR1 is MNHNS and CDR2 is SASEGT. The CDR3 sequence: CASSARQRMNTGELFF. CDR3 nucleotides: TGTGCCAGCAGTGCTAGACAGAGAATGAACACCGGGGAGCTGTTTTTT.

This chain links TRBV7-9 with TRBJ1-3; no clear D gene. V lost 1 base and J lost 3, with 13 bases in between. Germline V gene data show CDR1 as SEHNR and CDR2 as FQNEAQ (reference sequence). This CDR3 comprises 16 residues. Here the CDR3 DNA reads TGTGCCAGCAGCTTAGGGCCGGAGGCAGGTGGAAACACCATATATTTT. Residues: CASSLGPEAGGNTIYF.

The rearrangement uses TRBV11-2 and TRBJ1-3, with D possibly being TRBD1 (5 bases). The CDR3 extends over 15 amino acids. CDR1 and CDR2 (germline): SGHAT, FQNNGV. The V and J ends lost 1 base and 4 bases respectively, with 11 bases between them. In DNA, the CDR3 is TGTGCCAGCAGCTTAGGCGCAGGGTCAGGAAACACCATATATTTT. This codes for CASSLGAGSGNTIYF. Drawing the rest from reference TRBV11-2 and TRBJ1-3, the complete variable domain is EAGVAQSPRYKIIEKRQSVAFWCNPISGHATLYWYQQILGQGPKLLIQFQNNGVVDDSQLPKDRFSAERLKGVDSTLKIQPAKLEDSAVYLCASSLGAGSGNTIYFGEGSWLTVV.

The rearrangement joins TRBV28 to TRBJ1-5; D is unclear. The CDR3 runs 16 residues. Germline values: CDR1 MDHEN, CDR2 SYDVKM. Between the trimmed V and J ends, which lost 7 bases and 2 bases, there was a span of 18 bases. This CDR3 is CASMRRDGVGNQPQHF. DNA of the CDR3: TGTGCCAGCATGAGGAGGGATGGGGTGGGCAATCAGCCCCAGCATTTT.

This CDR3 reads CASRIEMNTEAFF. DNA for the CDR3: TGCGCCAGCAGGATAGAAATGAACACTGAAGCTTTCTTT. The chain carries TRBV5-1 and TRBJ1-1, with unresolved D. The CDR3 length is 13 residues. Germline loops: CDR1 SGHRS, CDR2 YFSETQ. Trimming stripped 5 bases from V and 0 bases from J, with 8 bases between.

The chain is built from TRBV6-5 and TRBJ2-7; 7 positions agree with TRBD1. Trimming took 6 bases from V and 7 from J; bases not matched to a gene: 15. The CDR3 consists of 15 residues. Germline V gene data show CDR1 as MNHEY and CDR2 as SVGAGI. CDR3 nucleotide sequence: TGTGCCAGCAGGGATACGGGGCAGGGGGTTCGGGAGCAGTACTTC. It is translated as CASRDTGQGVREQYF.

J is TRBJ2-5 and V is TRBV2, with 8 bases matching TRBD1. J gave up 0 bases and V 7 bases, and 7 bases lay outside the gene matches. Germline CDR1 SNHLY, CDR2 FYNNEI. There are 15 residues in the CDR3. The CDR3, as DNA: TGTGCCAGCACCTTTAGGACAGGGTACCAAGAGACCCAGTACTTC. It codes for CASTFRTGYQETQYF.

CDR3 protein: CAISDLSGPHYGYTF. The CDR3 nucleotides read TGTGCCATCAGTGATCTTTCTGGGCCGCACTATGGCTACACCTTC. The chain joins TRBV10-3 to TRBJ1-2; no clear D gene. CDR1 and CDR2 (germline): ENHRY, SYGVKD. This CDR3 contains 15 residues. Deletions cut 3 bases from V and 3 bases from J, with 14 bases between.

The CDR3 here is CASSQRMEAEAFF. CDR3 DNA: TGTGCCAGCAGCCAAAGAATGGAGGCAGAAGCTTTCTTT. The chain employs TRBV16 and TRBJ1-1; D gene unclear. The length of the CDR3 is 13 residues. With 2 bases removed from V and 8 bases from J, the gap between germline ends came to 12 bases. Germline V gives CDR1 KGHSY, CDR2 FQNENV.

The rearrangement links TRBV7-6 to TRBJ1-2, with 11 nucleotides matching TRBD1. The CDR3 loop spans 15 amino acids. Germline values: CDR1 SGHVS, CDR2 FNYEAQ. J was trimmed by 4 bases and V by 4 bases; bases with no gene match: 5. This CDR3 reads CASSSGTGGFYGYTF. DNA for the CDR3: TGTGCCAGCAGCTCAGGGACAGGGGGATTCTATGGCTACACCTTC.

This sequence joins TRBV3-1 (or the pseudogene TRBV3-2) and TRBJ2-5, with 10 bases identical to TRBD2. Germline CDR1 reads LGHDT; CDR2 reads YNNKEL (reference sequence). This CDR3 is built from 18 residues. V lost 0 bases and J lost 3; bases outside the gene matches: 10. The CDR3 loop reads CASSQDLRTSGKEETQYF. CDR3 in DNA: TGTGCCAGCAGCCAAGATCTGCGGACTAGCGGTAAAGAAGAGACCCAGTACTTC.

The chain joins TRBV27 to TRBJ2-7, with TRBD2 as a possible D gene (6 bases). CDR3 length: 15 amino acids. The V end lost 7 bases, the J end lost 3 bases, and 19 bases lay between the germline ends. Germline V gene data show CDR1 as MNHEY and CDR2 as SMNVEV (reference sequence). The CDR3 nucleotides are TGTGCCAGCATCGGCTTTGGGGGGAGAATCTACGAGCAGTACTTC. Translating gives CASIGFGGRIYEQYF.

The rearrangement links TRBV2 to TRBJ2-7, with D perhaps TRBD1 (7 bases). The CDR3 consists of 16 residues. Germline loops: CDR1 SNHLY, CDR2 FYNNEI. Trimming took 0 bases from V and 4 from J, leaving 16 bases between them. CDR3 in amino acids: CASSEAGRGDLYEQYF. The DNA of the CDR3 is TGTGCCAGCAGTGAAGCGGGCAGGGGGGATTTATACGAGCAGTACTTC.

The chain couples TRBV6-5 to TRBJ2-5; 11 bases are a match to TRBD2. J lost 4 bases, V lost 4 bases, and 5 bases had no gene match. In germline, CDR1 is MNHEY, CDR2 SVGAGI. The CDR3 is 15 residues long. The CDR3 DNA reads TGTGCCAGCAGTTCGGGACTAGCGGCGGTAGAGACCCAGTACTTC. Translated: CASSSGLAAVETQYF.

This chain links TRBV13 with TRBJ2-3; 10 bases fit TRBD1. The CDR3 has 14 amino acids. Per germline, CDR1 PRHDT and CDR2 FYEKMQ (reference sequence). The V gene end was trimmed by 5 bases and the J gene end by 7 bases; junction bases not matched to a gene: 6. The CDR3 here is CASSRGQGGNTQYF. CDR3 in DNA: TGTGCCAGCAGCCGTGGACAGGGGGGAAATACGCAGTATTTT.

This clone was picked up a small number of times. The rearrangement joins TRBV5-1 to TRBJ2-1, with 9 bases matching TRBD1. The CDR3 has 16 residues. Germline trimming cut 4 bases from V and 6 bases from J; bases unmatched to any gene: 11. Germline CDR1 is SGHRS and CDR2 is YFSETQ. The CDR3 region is CASSQNLGQGVNEQFF. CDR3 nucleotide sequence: TGCGCCAGCAGCCAGAATTTGGGACAGGGTGTCAATGAGCAGTTCTTC.

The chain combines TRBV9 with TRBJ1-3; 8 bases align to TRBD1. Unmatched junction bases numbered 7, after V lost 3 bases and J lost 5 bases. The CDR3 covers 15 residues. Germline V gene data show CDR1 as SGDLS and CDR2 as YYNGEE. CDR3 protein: CASSAGQGERNTIYF. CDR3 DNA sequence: TGTGCCAGCAGCGCCGGACAGGGAGAAAGAAACACCATATATTTT.

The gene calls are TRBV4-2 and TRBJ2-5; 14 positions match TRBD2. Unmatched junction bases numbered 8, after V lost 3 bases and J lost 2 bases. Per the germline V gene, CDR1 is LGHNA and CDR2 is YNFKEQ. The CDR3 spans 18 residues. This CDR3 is CASSQGLAGARGQETQYF. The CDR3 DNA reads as TGTGCCAGCAGCCAGGGACTAGCGGGGGCGAGGGGGCAAGAGACCCAGTACTTC.

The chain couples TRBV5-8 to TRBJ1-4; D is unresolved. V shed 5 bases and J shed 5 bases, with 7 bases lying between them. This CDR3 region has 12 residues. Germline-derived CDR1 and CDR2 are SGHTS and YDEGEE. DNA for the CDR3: TGTGCCAGCAGGTCACAGAATGAAAAACTGTTTTTT. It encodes CASRSQNEKLFF.

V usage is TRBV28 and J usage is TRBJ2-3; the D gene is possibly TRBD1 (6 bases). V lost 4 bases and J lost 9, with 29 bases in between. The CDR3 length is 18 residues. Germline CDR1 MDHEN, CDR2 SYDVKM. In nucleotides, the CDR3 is TGTGCCAGCAGTTCCCTGTGGGACAAACGAGGGCCTGGGCCGACGCAGTATTTT. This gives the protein CASSSLWDKRGPGPTQYF.

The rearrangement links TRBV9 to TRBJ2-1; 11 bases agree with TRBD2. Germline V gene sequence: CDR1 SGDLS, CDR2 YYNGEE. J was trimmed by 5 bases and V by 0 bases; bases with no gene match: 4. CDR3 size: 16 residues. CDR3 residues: CASSVDLAGGDNEQFF. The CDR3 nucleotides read TGTGCCAGCAGCGTAGATCTAGCGGGGGGAGACAATGAGCAGTTCTTC.

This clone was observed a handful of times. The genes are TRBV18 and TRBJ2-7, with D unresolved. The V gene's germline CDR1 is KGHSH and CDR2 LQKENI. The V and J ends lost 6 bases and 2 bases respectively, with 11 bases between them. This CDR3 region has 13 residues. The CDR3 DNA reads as TGTGCCAGCTCCCCAGACACCACCTACGAGCAGTACTTC. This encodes CASSPDTTYEQYF.

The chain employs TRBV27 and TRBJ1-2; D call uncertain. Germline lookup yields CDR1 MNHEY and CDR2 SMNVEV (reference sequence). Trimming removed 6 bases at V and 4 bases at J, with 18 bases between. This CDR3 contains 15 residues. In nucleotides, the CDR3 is TGTGCCAGCAGCAGCGCGAGGGTCTTCTCCTATGGCTACACCTTC. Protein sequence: CASSSARVFSYGYTF.

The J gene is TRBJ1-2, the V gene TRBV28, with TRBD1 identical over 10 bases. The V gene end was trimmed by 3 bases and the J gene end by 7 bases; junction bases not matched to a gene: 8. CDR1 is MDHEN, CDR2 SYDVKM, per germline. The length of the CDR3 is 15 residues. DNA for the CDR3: TGTGCCAGCAGTTTCCCCGGGACAGGGGTTCGTGGCTACACCTTC. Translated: CASSFPGTGVRGYTF.

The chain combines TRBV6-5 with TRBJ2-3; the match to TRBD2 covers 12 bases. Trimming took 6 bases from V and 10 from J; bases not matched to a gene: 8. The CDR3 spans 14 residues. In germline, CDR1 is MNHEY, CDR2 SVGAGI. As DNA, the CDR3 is TGTGCCAGCAGGGACACTAGCGGGGGGCCCTCGCAGTATTTT. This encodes CASRDTSGGPSQYF.